The 10 T cell receptor beta chains in this list originate from one sample, sequenced in a study of OX40 agonist ivuxolimab in advanced cancers. Sequenced by immunoSEQ multiplex PCR; TCRdb stores in-frame clones only, minus some. This table has about 49,000 clones, around 84% appearing once. The source was CD4+ or CD8+ T cells sorted from blood, collected in a trial of the OX40 agonist ivuxolimab. These receptors came from an adult with an advanced solid tumor such as melanoma, head and neck, liver or kidney cancer.

This chain links TRBV10-1 with TRBJ2-1, with TRBD2 identical over 11 bases. The V gene's germline CDR1 is WNHNN and CDR2 SYGVQD (reference sequence). Trimming removed 3 bases from V and 8 bases from J; junction bases left unmatched: 9. The CDR3 spans 16 residues. This CDR3 is CASSDLKLAGADEQFF. CDR3 bases: TGCGCCAGCAGTGACTTGAAACTAGCGGGAGCGGATGAGCAGTTCTTC.

The V gene is TRBV6-6, the J gene TRBJ2-7; 10 bases are a match to TRBD2. Trimming at V came to 6 bases and at J to 0 bases, leaving 5 bases not matched to a gene. Germline V gives CDR1 MNHNY, CDR2 SVGAGI (reference sequence). This CDR3 is built from 15 residues. In DNA form, the CDR3 reads TGTGCCAGCAGGAAGACTAGCGGGCCCTCCTACGAGCAGTACTTC. It codes for CASRKTSGPSYEQYF.

The chain links TRBV9 to TRBJ2-7; 8 positions match TRBD1. V lost 4 bases and J lost 0; bases outside the gene matches: 18. Germline CDR1 SGDLS, CDR2 YYNGEE. This CDR3 contains 19 residues. The CDR3: CASSPQGPRQGLISYEQYF. CDR3 DNA: TGTGCCAGCAGCCCCCAGGGCCCCCGACAGGGGCTGATCTCCTACGAGCAGTACTTC.

The V call is TRBV5-7, the J call TRBJ2-7; D remains ambiguous. Being an ORF, TRBV5-7 has a function that is uncertain. Trimming removed 0 bases at V and 5 bases at J, with 9 bases between. The CDR3 runs to 13 residues. Here the CDR3 DNA reads TGTGCCAGCAGCTTGGGCCAGGATAACGAGCAGTACTTC. Translation: CASSLGQDNEQYF.

This chain joins TRBV29-1 and TRBJ2-3; D unclear. V lost 6 bases and J lost 3, with 10 bases in between. In germline, CDR1 is SQVTM, CDR2 ANQGSEA. This CDR3 region has 12 residues. The CDR3 sequence is CSVSPGTDTQYF. The CDR3 coding sequence is TGCAGCGTCTCTCCCGGTACAGATACGCAGTATTTT.

The chain joins TRBV5-1 to TRBJ2-5; the D is unclear. Germline-derived CDR1 and CDR2 are SGHRS and YFSETQ. The CDR3 runs to 16 residues. V lost 1 base to trimming and J lost 0 bases, with 13 bases between them. CDR3 residues: CASSLFPRGNQETQYF. As DNA, the CDR3 is TGCGCCAGCAGCTTGTTCCCCCGCGGTAACCAAGAGACCCAGTACTTC.

This clone occurred a few times. V gene TRBV30 combines with J gene TRBJ2-7; maybe TRBD2 (6 bases). The ends were cut back, 5 bases at V and 5 bases at J, with 10 bases in the middle. The CDR3 totals 11 residues. Germline V gene sequence: CDR1 GTSNPN, CDR2 SVGIG (reference sequence). Written as DNA, the CDR3 is TGTGCCTGGTCACGGAGGGACGAGCAGTACTTC. The encoded protein is CAWSRRDEQYF.

The chain combines TRBV7-2 with TRBJ2-2; the D gene could be TRBD1 or TRBD2 (5 bases each). Germline values: CDR1 SGHTA, CDR2 FQGNSA. CDR3 length: 13 residues. V was pared by 1 base and J by 8 bases, with 8 bases between. In DNA form, the CDR3 reads TGTGCCAGCAGCTTAGGGGGGTCTGGGGAGCTGTTTTTT. It encodes CASSLGGSGELFF.

This chain joins TRBV19 and TRBJ2-2; 8 bases line up with TRBD2. Germline CDR1 is LNHDA and CDR2 is SQIVND (reference sequence). J gave up 5 bases and V 6 bases, and 8 bases lay outside the gene matches. The CDR3 loop spans 15 amino acids. CDR3 coding DNA: TGTGCCAGTAGCCCCGGGACTAGAGGGACCGGGGAGCTGTTTTTT. Protein sequence: CASSPGTRGTGELFF.

The V call is TRBV5-4, the J call TRBJ2-3, with 9 positions matching TRBD2. CDR1 and CDR2 (germline): SGHNT, YYREEE (reference sequence). With 1 base clipped from V and 1 base from J, the junction kept 7 bases outside the gene matches. The CDR3 is 17 residues long. The CDR3 DNA is TGTGCCAGCAGCTTGTCTAGCGGGATCCCGCGCACAGATACGCAGTATTTT. Translation: CASSLSSGIPRTDTQYF.